The present TCR beta chain was sequenced within a study of vaccination and CD4 T cells after COVID-19. Study context: A median of roughly 72 days (range 14 to 241) separated dose two from the taking of post-vaccine samples.

With the Oncomine TCR Beta short-read assay, DNA from cultured CD4+ T cells was sequenced. TCRdb re-called the PCR reads through MiXCR, storing one row per CDR3 protein. The table has about 26,000 distinct CDR3 sequences, around two fifths seen once; the top ten hold more than 4.5%. Indicated time point: late sampling 161 to 241 days after vaccination in a few convalescent patients. Treatment defined: roughly 11-day PBMC culture with coronavirus spike peptide pools or control peptides (ViraFEST assay). Each well received two million PBMCs, cultured with 7.5 to 10 IU/ml IL-2 and 10 ug/ml peptide pools. This CDR3 has 15 residues. Germline CDR1 reads MDHEN; CDR2 reads SYDVKM. J gave up 2 bases and V 5 bases, and 6 bases lay outside the gene matches. This clonotype was counted a few times. The target antigen is unknown.

This clonotype was sampled from a human donor who had recovered from COVID-19. Sequences were derived from CD4+ T cells from blood, cultured in vitro, sampled about 7 months after SARS-CoV-2 vaccination. This chain links TRBV28 with TRBJ2-5; 9 nucleotides match TRBD1. In nucleotides, the CDR3 is TGTGCCAGCAGTACCCACAGGGGGCGACAAGAGACCCAGTACTTC. Translation: CASSTHRGRQETQYF. The whole variable domain, filled in from reference TRBV28 and TRBJ2-5, reads DVKVTQSSRYLVKRTGEKVFLECVQDMDHENMFWYRQDPGLGLRLIYFSYDVKMKEKGDIPEGYSVSREKKERFSLILESASTNQTSMYLCASSTHRGRQETQYFGPGTRLLVL.